Presented here are 30 T cell receptor beta chains from one specimen sequenced in a study of CD8+ T cells in alopecia areata listed by TCRdb under 2018. Interpreted using the paper, the time point label stands for: around 26 weeks on oral tofacitinib. What the treatment or condition label conveys for this sample: oral pan-JAK inhibitor, 5-10 mg twice daily. The library was produced with the immunoSEQ multiplex PCR assay. To provide template for TCR sequencing, every sample had RNA extracted and reverse transcribed into cDNA. Held by TCRdb, this immuneACCESS table contains in-frame sequences only and omits some clones. Under half of the omission traces to an unresolved V gene where checked; the cause of the rest is unknown. This sample holds around 270,000 clones; roughly 60% were observed only once. Under 2% of the sample goes to the ten largest clones. The sample consisted of CD4+ T cells sorted from blood, taken at week 24, from a patient treated with tofacitinib. Receptors originate from a human donor with alopecia areata.

This rearrangement joins TRBV30 to TRBJ1-2; D unresolved. V was trimmed by 3 bases and J by 5 bases, leaving 13 bases between them. Germline V gives CDR1 GTSNPN, CDR2 SVGIG (reference sequence). The CDR3 length is 13 residues. DNA for the CDR3: TGTGCCTGGAGAGGTGGCCCCGGTTATGGCTACACCTTC. Amino acids: CAWRGGPGYGYTF.

This clone turned up a few times. DNA of the CDR3: TGTGCCAGCAGCATAAGGACAGGGGGCACAGATACGCAGTATTTT. It translates to CASSIRTGGTDTQYF. The chain joins TRBV2 to TRBJ2-3; 9 bases agree with TRBD1. V shed 6 bases, J shed 1 base, and the junction held 5 bases outside the gene matches. The germline V gene encodes CDR1 SNHLY and CDR2 FYNNEI. This CDR3 has 15 amino acids.

This clone was seen once. The chain combines TRBV30 with TRBJ1-2; 8 positions agree with TRBD1. With V trimmed by 1 base and J by 3 bases, 1 base remained unmatched. The CDR3 has 13 amino acids. Germline CDR1 reads GTSNPN; CDR2 reads SVGIG (reference sequence). The DNA of the CDR3 is TGTGCCTGGAGTGAGGACAGGGACTATGGCTACACCTTC. Translation: CAWSEDRDYGYTF.

The chain recombines TRBV29-1 with TRBJ2-7, with 12 bases identical to TRBD1. After removal of 6 bases from V and 5 bases from J, the junction contained 5 bases not matched to a gene. The CDR3 has 13 residues. Germline V gene lookup returns CDR1 SQVTM and CDR2 ANQGSEA. The chain's CDR3 is CSVRGQGAHEQYF. The DNA for the CDR3 is TGCAGCGTGCGGGGACAGGGGGCCCACGAGCAGTACTTC.

The chain links TRBV28 to TRBJ2-5, with a possible D match to TRBD1 (5 bases). Gene TRBJ2-7 matches the end of the DNA better, so the J call may be wrong. The length of the CDR3 is 14 residues. Germline V gene sequence: CDR1 MDHEN, CDR2 SYDVKM. CDR3 nucleotide sequence: TGTGCCAGCAGTTTACTAGACCCCAGGGACGAGCAGTACTTC. The encoded protein is CASSLLDPRDEQYF.

In this sample, this clone turned up once. The chain uses TRBV2 and TRBJ2-2; D is ambiguous. CDR3 size: 14 residues. The germline V gene encodes CDR1 SNHLY and CDR2 FYNNEI. V lost 6 bases to trimming and J lost 4 bases, with 12 bases between them. The CDR3 DNA is TGTGCCAGCAGCGTTGCACATGGCACCGGGGAGCTGTTTTTT. Amino acids: CASSVAHGTGELFF.

The V and J genes are TRBV14 and TRBJ1-2; unclear D gene. CDR3 length: 13 residues. V gave up 0 bases and J gave up 5 bases, with 7 bases separating them. Germline V gene data show CDR1 as SGHDN and CDR2 as FVKESK. The CDR3 region is CASSQDQQYGYTF. The CDR3 nucleotides read TGTGCCAGCAGCCAAGATCAACAGTATGGCTACACCTTC.

V gene TRBV6-5 combines with J gene TRBJ1-2, with D hard to call. V lost 0 bases to trimming and J lost 8 bases, with 13 bases between them. This CDR3 is built from 14 residues. Germline V gene lookup returns CDR1 MNHEY and CDR2 SVGAGI. The CDR3 DNA reads TGTGCCAGCAGTTACTCTTCTGACCGTGGGGGCTACACCTTC. Amino acids: CASSYSSDRGGYTF.

This sequence joins TRBV28 and TRBJ1-1; TRBD1 is a possible D gene (5 bases). V lost 5 bases, J lost 6 bases, and 22 bases lay in between. CDR1 and CDR2 (germline): MDHEN, SYDVKM. This CDR3 is 16 amino acids long. The CDR3 region is CASSIPSGAATPEAFF. DNA of the CDR3: TGTGCCAGCAGTATTCCCTCCGGGGCCGCCACCCCTGAAGCTTTCTTT.

The chain employs TRBV6-5 and TRBJ1-1; the match to TRBD1 covers 8 bases. J was trimmed by 2 bases and V by 2 bases; bases with no gene match: 4. Germline CDR1 is MNHEY and CDR2 is SVGAGI. CDR3 length equals 15 residues. The CDR3 nucleotides read TGTGCCAGCAGTTACACGGACAGGGTCAACACTGAAGCTTTCTTT. Translation gives CASSYTDRVNTEAFF.

The genes are TRBV6-1 and TRBJ2-7; the D gene is possibly TRBD2 (7 bases). CDR1 and CDR2 from the germline V gene are MNHNS and SASEGT. V was cut by 6 bases and J by 2 bases, with 14 bases left in between. CDR3 length equals 14 residues. The CDR3 loop reads CASRPTGGPYEQYF. In DNA form, the CDR3 reads TGTGCCAGCAGACCTACCGGGGGGCCCTACGAGCAGTACTTC.

The rearrangement uses TRBV30 and TRBJ1-2, with a tentative D call TRBD1 (5 bases). In germline, CDR1 is GTSNPN, CDR2 SVGIG (reference sequence). The length of the CDR3 is 15 residues. The germline V and J ends were trimmed by 1 base and 9 bases, with 21 bases remaining between them. The CDR3 nucleotides read TGTGCCTGGAGTGAGTCGCCAGGGAAGGGCGACAGCTACACCTTC. Translating it yields CAWSESPGKGDSYTF. Filled out from reference TRBV30 and TRBJ1-2, the complete variable domain reads SQTIHQWPATLVQPVGSPLSLECTVEGTSNPNLYWYRQAAGRGLQLLFYSVGIGQISSEVPQNLSASRPQDRQFILSSKKLLLSDSGFYLCAWSESPGKGDSYTFGSGTRLTVV.

This sequence joins TRBV29-1 and TRBJ2-3; 7 nucleotides match TRBD1. The V gene end was trimmed by 6 bases and the J gene end by 7 bases; junction bases not matched to a gene: 7. Germline V gene data show CDR1 as SQVTM and CDR2 as ANQGSEA. CDR3 length equals 12 residues. CDR3 bases: TGCAGCGTGGGACAGAGGCAAAATACGCAGTATTTT. It encodes CSVGQRQNTQYF.

This clone turned up a few times. The J gene is TRBJ2-5, the V gene TRBV4-1; D assignment may be TRBD1 or TRBD2 (5 bases each). Germline loops: CDR1 MGHRA, CDR2 YSYEKL. The CDR3 has 15 amino acids. V lost 2 bases and J lost 3, with 13 bases in between. CDR3 amino acids: CASSQPRGREETQYF. The CDR3 DNA reads TGCGCCAGCAGCCAACCCCGGGGACGGGAAGAGACCCAGTACTTC.

The chain has TRBV19 and TRBJ2-1; D might be TRBD1 (6 bases). This CDR3 spans 15 amino acids. V dropped 1 base and J dropped 5 bases, with 12 bases sitting between them. Germline V gives CDR1 LNHDA, CDR2 SQIVND (reference sequence). CDR3 residues: CASSIGQDRNNEQFF. The CDR3 nucleotides read TGTGCCAGTAGTATAGGACAGGATCGCAACAATGAGCAGTTCTTC.

This chain connects TRBV5-1 to TRBJ2-3; 7 nucleotides line up with TRBD2. The CDR3 covers 16 residues. Trimming took 5 bases from V and 0 from J; bases not matched to a gene: 9. Per germline, CDR1 SGHRS and CDR2 YFSETQ. DNA for the CDR3: TGCGCCAGCAGGCCCGGACTAGTAGAAAGCACAGATACGCAGTATTTT. The encoded protein is CASRPGLVESTDTQYF. The entire variable domain, with the rest obtained from reference TRBV5-1 and TRBJ2-3, is as follows: KAGVTQTPRYLIKTRGQQVTLSCSPISGHRSVSWYQQTPGQGLQFLFEYFSETQRNKGNFPGRFSGRQFSNSRSEMNVSTLELGDSALYLCASRPGLVESTDTQYFGPGTRLTVL.

This clone was seen a handful of times. The V and J genes are TRBV12-5 and TRBJ1-4, with 8 bases fitting TRBD1. This CDR3 comprises 18 residues. Germline V CDR1 and CDR2: LGHNT, FRNRAP. The J segment lost 7 bases and the V segment lost 6 bases, leaving 19 bases of the junction unmatched. For the CDR3, the DNA is TGTGCTAGTGGCCCATTTCCAGGACAGGGTTTTGATGGTGAAAAACTGTTTTTT. Its translation: CASGPFPGQGFDGEKLFF. Together with reference TRBV12-5 and TRBJ1-4, the CDR3 gives the full variable domain: DARVTQTPRHKVTEMGQEVTMRCQPILGHNTVFWYRQTMMQGLELLAYFRNRAPLDDSGMPKDRFSAEMPDATLATLKIQPSEPRDSAVYFCASGPFPGQGFDGEKLFFGSGTQLSVL.

The genes are TRBV29-1 and TRBJ2-5; D is perhaps TRBD2 (5 bases). V was clipped by 6 bases and J by 3 bases, with 14 bases between them. Germline V CDR1 and CDR2: SQVTM, ANQGSEA. This CDR3 has 13 residues. Written as DNA, the CDR3 is TGCAGCGTGACTTATACCGGGGAAGAGACCCAGTACTTC. Translated, it gives CSVTYTGEETQYF.

This sequence joins TRBV5-4 and TRBJ1-1; D is uncertain. In germline, CDR1 is SGHNT, CDR2 YYREEE (reference sequence). There are 18 residues in the CDR3. V was clipped by 4 bases and J by 0 bases, with 22 bases between them. In nucleotides, the CDR3 is TGTGCCAGCAGCCAGCAACGTCTCGTGGCCGGCCTGAACACTGAAGCTTTCTTT. It yields the protein CASSQQRLVAGLNTEAFF.

The rearrangement uses TRBV4-3 and TRBJ2-1; D remains unclear. Germline CDR1 is LGHNA and CDR2 is YSLEER. This CDR3 spans 18 amino acids. V was cut by 0 bases and J by 0 bases, with 15 bases left in between. In DNA, the CDR3 is TGCGCCAGCAGCCAAGATCTCGACTCGTGGAGCTCCTACAATGAGCAGTTCTTC. This encodes CASSQDLDSWSSYNEQFF.

The gene calls are TRBV14 and TRBJ1-5; no firm D call. The V gene's germline CDR1 is SGHDN and CDR2 FVKESK. V lost 0 bases to trimming and J lost 7 bases, with 7 bases between them. The CDR3 runs to 13 residues. The CDR3, as DNA: TGTGCCAGCAGCCAAGATCGACGACAGCCCCAGCATTTT. Protein: CASSQDRRQPQHF.

A word on this clone: This specimen includes other DNA sequences encoding the same CDR3. The chain employs TRBV5-4 and TRBJ2-1; D is uncertain. CDR1 and CDR2 (germline): SGHNT, YYREEE (reference sequence). The CDR3 consists of 11 residues. The V end lost 2 bases, the J end lost 5 bases, and 2 bases lay between the germline ends. In nucleotides, the CDR3 is TGTGCCAGCAGCTTAAACAATGAGCAGTTCTTC. Encoded protein: CASSLNNEQFF.

About this clone itself: At one boundary the junction diverges from the germline segment, which might be a read error. V gene TRBV5-4 combines with J gene TRBJ2-3; the match to TRBD1 covers 7 bases. CDR3 length: 17 amino acids. The germline CDR1 and CDR2 sequences are SGHNT and YYREEE (reference sequence). The CDR3 loop is CASSPRGNRARTDTQYF. The CDR3 nucleotides read TGTGCCAGCAGCCCCAGGGGGAACAGGGCCCGCACGGATACGCAGTATTTT.

In this sample, this clone turned up a few times. This chain joins TRBV2 and TRBJ1-4, with D possibly being TRBD1 (6 bases). The CDR3 extends over 17 amino acids. Germline lookup yields CDR1 SNHLY and CDR2 FYNNEI. V gave up 7 bases and J gave up 4 bases, with 22 bases separating them. The CDR3 DNA sequence: TGTGCCAGCAACAGACAGGCAGGGGCTGGGAGTAATGAAAAACTGTTTTTT. It specifies CASNRQAGAGSNEKLFF.

The table lists this clone with a few counts. The rearrangement links TRBV29-1 to TRBJ1-4; D gene uncertain. CDR1 and CDR2 from the germline V gene are SQVTM and ANQGSEA. This CDR3 comprises 13 residues. The V end lost 1 base, the J end lost 1 base, and 4 bases lay between the germline ends. The CDR3 coding sequence is TGCAGCGTTGAAGTACTAACTAATGAAAAACTGTTTTTT. Translation: CSVEVLTNEKLFF. The complete variable domain, with remaining parts taken from reference TRBV29-1 and TRBJ1-4, reads SAVISQKPSRDICQRGTSLTIQCQVDSQVTMMFWYRQQPGQSLTLIATANQGSEATYESGFVIDKFPISRPNLTFSTLTVSNMSPEDSSIYLCSVEVLTNEKLFFGSGTQLSVL.

This clone was counted between two and nine times. The rearrangement links TRBV29-1 to TRBJ2-7; 7 nucleotides match TRBD2. The length of the CDR3 is 13 residues. V gave up 6 bases and J gave up 2 bases; unmatched junction bases: 7. CDR1 and CDR2 (germline): SQVTM, ANQGSEA. CDR3 sequence (DNA): TGCAGCGTACTGACCGGGACTACCTACGAGCAGTACTTC. Encoded protein: CSVLTGTTYEQYF.

The chain uses TRBV5-4 and TRBJ2-6; 12 bases match TRBD1. J gave up 0 bases and V 5 bases, and 6 bases lay outside the gene matches. The germline V gene encodes CDR1 SGHNT and CDR2 YYREEE (reference sequence). The CDR3 is 18 residues long. The DNA for the CDR3 is TGTGCCAGCAGGACCGGGACAGGGGGCTTCTCTGGGGCCAACGTCCTGACTTTC. It translates to CASRTGTGGFSGANVLTF.

This clone came up a few times. The chain carries TRBV7-2 and TRBJ2-3; 9 bases line up with TRBD1. Germline loops: CDR1 SGHTA, CDR2 FQGNSA. The J segment lost 11 bases and the V segment lost 5 bases, leaving 5 bases of the junction unmatched. The CDR3 loop spans 12 amino acids. In DNA, the CDR3 is TGTGCCAGCAGCCTCGGACAGGGGAGGCAGTATTTT. Its translation: CASSLGQGRQYF.

Comment on this clone: This sample includes further DNA sequences coding for the same CDR3. The V and J genes are TRBV30 and TRBJ1-3; D is uncertain. V dropped 0 bases and J dropped 0 bases, with 9 bases sitting between them. The CDR3 is 15 amino acids. The germline V gene has CDR1 GTSNPN and CDR2 SVGIG (reference sequence). CDR3 in amino acids: CAWSVGRRSGNTIYF. For the CDR3, the DNA is TGTGCCTGGAGTGTGGGCCGACGCTCTGGAAACACCATATATTTT.

The V call is TRBV2, the J call TRBJ1-2, with D unresolved. The germline V and J ends were trimmed by 3 bases and 0 bases, with 5 bases remaining between them. The CDR3 has 13 amino acids. Germline V gene data show CDR1 as SNHLY and CDR2 as FYNNEI. In DNA form, the CDR3 reads TGTGCCAGCAGTGACGGTTCTAACTATGGCTACACCTTC. Protein product: CASSDGSNYGYTF.